A single sample gave rise to the 9 T cell receptor beta chains below, sequenced in a study of T cells after yellow fever vaccination. MiXCR, run by TCRdb on the 5' RACE reads, gives a single entry per CDR3 protein. This sample yields hundreds of thousands of distinct CDR3 sequences, of which roughly 12% are seen a single time; 15% belongs to the top ten. The source was PBMCs, collected on the day of the yellow fever booster vaccination. These receptor sequences come from a man aged 25-40 years who received the YFV17D yellow fever vaccine.

CDR3 sequence (DNA): TGTGCCAGCAGCTTGGCGCCCACTAGCGGCCAAGAGACCCAGTACTTC. Amino acid sequence: CASSLAPTSGQETQYF. V usage is TRBV5-4 and J usage is TRBJ2-5; 8 positions agree with TRBD2. The germline V gene encodes CDR1 SGHNT and CDR2 YYREEE (reference sequence). The CDR3 loop spans 16 amino acids. With V trimmed by 0 bases and J by 1 base, 5 bases remained unmatched.

This clonotype has a handful of counts. This chain links TRBV7-2 with TRBJ2-7; D may match TRBD1 or TRBD2 (5 bases each). Germline V lookup: CDR1 SGHTA, CDR2 FQGNSA. The CDR3 runs 15 residues. The V end lost 5 bases, the J end lost 1 base, and 15 bases lay between the germline ends. The CDR3 sequence: CASSLGARTSYEQYF. As DNA, the CDR3 is TGTGCCAGCAGCCTAGGGGCGCGGACTTCCTACGAGCAGTACTTC. Looking up the rest from reference TRBV7-2 and TRBJ2-7 gives the full variable domain: GAGVSQSPSNKVTEKGKDVELRCDPISGHTALYWYRQSLGQGLEFLIYFQGNSAPDKSGLPSDRFSAERTGGSVSTLTIQRTQQEDSAVYLCASSLGARTSYEQYFGPGTRLTVT.

This clonotype came up a few times. The V gene is TRBV7-8, the J gene TRBJ2-7; 9 bases map to TRBD2. With V trimmed by 1 base and J by 7 bases, 11 bases remained unmatched. CDR1 and CDR2 (germline): SGHVS, FQNEAQ. The CDR3 has 16 amino acids. The CDR3 nucleotides are TGTGCCAGCAGCTTAGGTTGGAGCGGGAGGTTAGGTGAGCAGTACTTC. Its protein product is CASSLGWSGRLGEQYF.

This clonotype has only a few counts. V gene TRBV20-1 combines with J gene TRBJ1-1, with 11 bases lining up with TRBD1. Trimming removed 5 bases from V and 3 bases from J; junction bases left unmatched: 5. The CDR3 covers 14 residues. Germline V gives CDR1 DFQATT, CDR2 SNEGSKA (reference sequence). In DNA form, the CDR3 reads TGCAGTGCTCGGACAGGGGGCCGGTACACTGAAGCTTTCTTT. This gives the protein CSARTGGRYTEAFF.

This clonotype was seen ten or more times. Relative to the germline gene, one junction end is altered; a read error may explain this. The rearrangement links TRBV5-1 to TRBJ2-1; 10 bases align to TRBD2. Germline CDR1 reads SGHRS; CDR2 reads YFSETQ. The CDR3 loop spans 14 amino acids. The CDR3 loop reads CASSPGLARNEQFF. In nucleotides, the CDR3 is TGTGCCAGCAGCCCGGGACTAGCGCGAAATGAGCAGTTCTTC.

This clonotype showed up just a few times. This chain connects TRBV5-6 to TRBJ1-4, with a tentative D call TRBD1 (5 bases). Per germline, CDR1 SGHDT and CDR2 YYEEEE. There are 15 residues in the CDR3. Trimming took off 0 bases at V and 8 bases at J, with 14 bases between the two ends. In DNA, the CDR3 is TGTGCCAGCAGCTTGGTGACGGGGCGAGGAGAAAAACTGTTTTTT. It codes for CASSLVTGRGEKLFF.

This clonotype occurred once. A read error may explain this, as a much larger clone is one base away. The rearrangement joins TRBV24-1 to TRBJ2-2, with D possibly matching TRBD2 (5 bases). The CDR3 sequence is 15 residues long. From germline, CDR1 is KGHDR and CDR2 SFDVKD. The CDR3 region is CTTSDVRENTGELFF. The CDR3 DNA reads as TGTACCACCAGTGATGTGAGGGAAAACACCGGGGAGCTGTTTTTT.

This clonotype was seen a handful of times. The chain carries TRBV4-2 and TRBJ2-7, with D unresolved. Germline-derived CDR1 and CDR2 are LGHNA and YNFKEQ. Trimming took off 1 base at V and 5 bases at J, with 24 bases between the two ends. The CDR3 spans 18 residues. This CDR3 reads CASSQGRASLTNRNEQYF. For the CDR3, the DNA is TGTGCCAGCAGCCAAGGTCGGGCCAGCCTTACTAATCGCAACGAGCAGTACTTC.

The J gene is TRBJ2-7, the V gene TRBV7-2, with a possible D match to TRBD2 (5 bases). The CDR3 totals 14 residues. V lost 5 bases and J lost 6, with 17 bases in between. Germline lookup yields CDR1 SGHTA and CDR2 FQGNSA. CDR3 protein: CASSTSLAGGEQYF. DNA for the CDR3: TGTGCCAGCAGCACTAGTCTGGCGGGTGGCGAGCAGTACTTC.